Listed below are T cell receptor beta chains from one sample, sequenced in a study of OX40 agonist ivuxolimab in advanced cancers. The protocol was immunoSEQ multiplex PCR, while the TCRdb copy is restricted to in-frame clones and leaves out a portion. Of roughly 120,000 clones listed, 80% to 90% are singletons. The sequenced sample was CD4+ or CD8+ T cells sorted from blood, obtained in a trial of the OX40 agonist ivuxolimab. These receptors were collected from an adult with an advanced solid tumor such as melanoma, head and neck, liver or kidney cancer. CDR3s include the opening cysteine and the closing phenylalanine or tryptophan. The D gene is left open where the match is weak. Rows give clone size only sometimes, using once, few, many, or a class for an expanded clone.

j_call,v_call,clone_size,d_call,cdr3_aa,cdr3_nt
TRBJ2-5,TRBV2,NA,NA,CASGRGQETQYF,TGTGCCAGCGGACGGGGCCAAGAGACCCAGTACTTC
TRBJ2-7,TRBV6-5,NA,NA,CASSYAIRYEQYF,TGTGCCAGCAGTTACGCTATCCGCTACGAGCAGTACTTC
TRBJ2-7,TRBV27,NA,NA,CASSFIGTGYYEQYF,TGTGCCAGCAGTTTCATTGGGACGGGTTACTACGAGCAGTACTTC
TRBJ1-1,TRBV12-2,NA,NA,CASRLDQKTSMNTEAFF,TGTGCAAGTCGCTTAGACCAGAAAACCTCCATGAACACTGAAGCTTTCTTT
TRBJ2-3,TRBV19,NA,TRBD2,CASSKLAVTDTQYF,TGTGCCAGTAGCAAACTAGCGGTCACAGATACGCAGTATTTT
TRBJ1-4,TRBV19,NA,TRBD1,CASKLQGAHEKLFF,TGTGCCAGTAAATTACAGGGGGCCCATGAAAAACTGTTTTTT
TRBJ1-4,TRBV5-1,NA,NA,CASSLESPRDEKLFF,TGCGCCAGCAGCTTGGAGTCACCGAGGGATGAAAAACTGTTTTTT
TRBJ1-5,TRBV28,NA,TRBD1,CAIQGAEKRSQPQHF,TGTGCCATACAGGGGGCGGAAAAAAGGAGTCAGCCCCAGCATTTT
TRBJ2-7,TRBV14,once,NA,CASSQDLFSYEQYF,TGTGCCAGCAGCCAAGATCTTTTCTCCTACGAGCAGTACTTC
TRBJ1-1,TRBV30,NA,NA,CAHYRNLGAFF,TGTGCTCACTACAGGAACCTCGGAGCTTTCTTT
TRBJ1-2,TRBV25-1,NA,NA,CAISSTLGGYTF,NA
TRBJ2-2,TRBV7-2,NA,NA,CASSPWSGELFF,TGTGCCAGCAGCCCGTGGTCGGGGGAGCTGTTTTTT
TRBJ2-2,TRBV2,NA,NA,CASSEATGLAGELFF,TGTGCCAGCAGTGAAGCGACAGGACTCGCCGGGGAGCTGTTTTTT
TRBJ2-1,TRBV6-1,NA,NA,CASSDLFSNEQFF,TGTGCCAGCAGTGACCTCTTTAGCAATGAGCAGTTCTTC
TRBJ1-4,TRBV2,NA,NA,CASSRKGSEKLFF,TGTGCCAGCAGTCGTAAGGGGAGTGAAAAACTGTTTTTT
TRBJ1-1,TRBV6-5,NA,NA,CASGDGRLNTEAFF,TGTGCCAGCGGGGACGGACGCCTGAACACTGAAGCTTTCTTT
TRBJ1-4,TRBV15,NA,TRBD1,CATSRVLGTGTEKLFF,TGTGCCACCAGCAGAGTTCTGGGGACAGGGACTGAAAAACTGTTTTTT
TRBJ1-2,TRBV7-2,once,TRBD1,CASSFDRDDGYTF,TGTGCCAGCAGCTTTGACAGGGATGATGGCTACACCTTC
TRBJ1-5,TRBV2,NA,NA,CATQVGVNQPQHF,TGTGCCACCCAGGTCGGGGTGAATCAGCCCCAGCATTTT
TRBJ1-6,TRBV9,NA,TRBD1,CASSVGDRAASPLHF,TGTGCCAGCAGCGTAGGGGACAGGGCTGCTTCACCCCTCCACTTT
TRBJ2-1,TRBV2,NA,NA,CASMVDSIYNEQFF,TGTGCCAGCATGGTGGACAGTATCTACAATGAGCAGTTCTTC
TRBJ1-5,TRBV7-2,once,NA,CASSLEGGRKQPQHF,TGTGCCAGCAGCTTAGAGGGGGGCAGAAAACAGCCCCAGCATTTT
TRBJ2-5,TRBV18,NA,NA,CASSPQRTVRQETQYF,TGTGCCAGCTCACCACAAAGGACAGTGAGACAAGAGACCCAGTACTTC
TRBJ2-2,TRBV11-2,once,TRBD1,CASSLEGMTGGHGELFF,TGTGCCAGCAGCTTAGAGGGGATGACAGGGGGCCACGGGGAGCTGTTTTTT
TRBJ2-7,TRBV7-2,NA,NA,CASSLAGALIEQYF,TGTGCCAGCAGCTTAGCGGGGGCCCTCATCGAGCAGTACTTC
TRBJ1-3,TRBV30,NA,NA,CAWGLYTIYF,TGTGCCTGGGGTCTGTACACCATATATTTT
TRBJ2-7,TRBV23-1,NA,TRBD1,CASSQWGGTGPYEQYF,TGCGCCAGCAGTCAATGGGGGGGGACAGGGCCCTACGAGCAGTACTTC
TRBJ1-1,TRBV4-2,NA,NA,CASSQESSRVRTEAFF,TGTGCCAGCAGCCAAGAGTCTTCGAGGGTTCGGACTGAAGCTTTCTTT
TRBJ2-5,TRBV28,NA,TRBD2,CAISGAGSTWTQYF,TGTGCCATCTCAGGAGCGGGGAGCACCTGGACCCAGTACTTC
TRBJ2-1,TRBV11-2,NA,NA,CASSSRLLKNNEQFF,TGTGCCAGCAGCTCCCGCCTCCTCAAGAACAATGAGCAGTTCTTC
TRBJ1-5,TRBV15,NA,TRBD1,CATSGQGYSNQPQHF,TGTGCCACCAGCGGACAGGGGTATAGCAATCAGCCCCAGCATTTT
TRBJ2-1,TRBV5-4,NA,TRBD2,CASSLGTSFNEQFF,TGTGCCAGCAGCTTAGGGACTAGCTTCAATGAGCAGTTCTTC
TRBJ1-1,TRBV28,NA,NA,CASSSQGSAEAFF,TGTGCCAGCAGTTCCCAAGGGAGCGCTGAAGCTTTCTTT